A selection of T cell receptor beta chains follows, all from one sample in a study of response to subunit inactivated influenza vaccine. MiXCR was run by TCRdb on the RT-PCR reads, yielding one entry per CDR3 protein. The profile shows 490,000 or so distinct CDR3 sequences, less than 10% of them singletons. Source: PBMCs from blood, taken around 25 months after vaccination. The receptors here all came from a man aged 50-75 years who received an inactivated influenza vaccine. CDR3s include the opening cysteine and the closing phenylalanine or tryptophan. A D gene is named only where the DNA matches it firmly. Rows give clone size only sometimes, using once, few, many, or a class for an expanded clone.

>TRBJ2-3|NA|TRBV11-2|TRBD1
TGTGCCAGCATCGGGACAGGGGCCGCGACAGATACGCAGTATTTT
CASIGTGAATDTQYF
>TRBJ1-6|few|TRBV5-5|TRBD1
TGTGCCAGCAGCTCTGTAAAAGGACAGGGGGTGAATTCACCCCTCCACTTT
CASSSVKGQGVNSPLHF
>TRBJ2-1|few|TRBV5-6|NA
TGTGCCAGCAGCTGGCTCTTGGACAGCTCCTACAATGAGCAGTTCTTC
CASSWLLDSSYNEQFF
>TRBJ2-1|NA|TRBV6-2/TRBV6-3|NA
TGTGCCAGCAAAAGCGCGGTTTTTACAATCAATGAGCAGTTCTTC
CASKSAVFTINEQFF
>TRBJ2-3|few|TRBV19|TRBD2
TGTGCCAGTAGTATATCGGGGGGTAGCACAGATACGCAGTATTTT
CASSISGGSTDTQYF
>TRBJ1-4|many|TRBV2|NA
TGTGCCAGTAACCCTCAAGGCCAAAAACTGTTTTTT
CASNPQGQKLFF
>TRBJ2-7|many|TRBV5-1|TRBD2
TGCGCCAGCAGCATCACCGGGACTAGCGACGACAGGGAGTTC
CASSITGTSDDREF
>TRBJ2-3|many|TRBV29-1|TRBD2
TGCAGCTTACGCGGGGGGACAGATACGCAGTATTTT
CSLRGGTDTQYF
>TRBJ1-5|NA|TRBV7-8|NA
TGTGCCAGCAGCCCGCAAGGGGGTAGTCAGCCCCAGCATTTT
CASSPQGGSQPQHF
>TRBJ2-7|NA|TRBV7-6|TRBD2
TGTGCCAGCAGCCCACTAGCGGGGGGCCATTCCTACGAGCAGTACTTC
CASSPLAGGHSYEQYF
>TRBJ2-7|many|TRBV12-3/TRBV12-4|NA
TGTGCCAGCAGATCAGCAGCGAACTACGAGCAGTACTTC
CASRSAANYEQYF
>TRBJ2-3|many|TRBV10-3|TRBD2
TGTGCCATCAGGGATCTGACTAGCGGGAGGGGAGATACGCAGTATTTT
CAIRDLTSGRGDTQYF
>TRBJ2-2|few|TRBV4-1|NA
TGCGCCAGCAGCCAAGGAAGCGGAAGACGTCCCGGGGAGCTGTTTTTT
CASSQGSGRRPGELFF
>TRBJ2-3|many|TRBV20-1|TRBD2
TGCAGTGCTAGCGGGGGGGCTAGCACAGATACGCAGTATTTT
CSASGGASTDTQYF
>TRBJ2-5|NA|TRBV12-3/TRBV12-4|TRBD2
TGTACCAGCAGTTTAGCGGGACTAGCCCAAGAGACCCAGTACTTC
CTSSLAGLAQETQYF
>TRBJ2-3|NA|TRBV10-3|TRBD1
TGTGCCATCAAAATTACAGGGGAATGGGATACGCAGTATTTT
CAIKITGEWDTQYF
>TRBJ2-3|many|TRBV28|TRBD1
TGTGCCAGCAGTTCCGGGACAGGCTATACCTTCTCTAGCACAGATACGCAGTATTTT
CASSSGTGYTFSSTDTQYF
>TRBJ2-3|few|TRBV12-3/TRBV12-4|TRBD1
TGTGCCAGCAGCATTGGGACAGGGGGAAGGACAGATACGCAGTATTTT
CASSIGTGGRTDTQYF
>TRBJ1-2|NA|TRBV11-2|NA
TGTGCCAGCAGGCCCACAGGGAACTATGGCTACACCTTC
CASRPTGNYGYTF
>TRBJ1-1|few|TRBV6-1|NA
TGTGCCATCCGACTGGGAGGTGGAGCTTTCTTT
CAIRLGGGAFF
>TRBJ1-1|NA|TRBV20-1|NA
TGCAGTGCTCCGAGAGGGCTGGCGAACACTGAAGCTTTCTTT
CSAPRGLANTEAFF
>TRBJ2-2|NA|TRBV4-3|NA
TGCGCCAGCAGTGACCGGGCCCCGAACACCGGGGAGCTGTTTTTT
CASSDRAPNTGELFF
>TRBJ1-4|few|TRBV10-1|TRBD1
TGCGCCAGCACCCCCGGGACAGCGGCAGAAAAACTGTTTTTT
CASTPGTAAEKLFF
>TRBJ2-3|few|TRBV12-3/TRBV12-4|TRBD2
TGTGCCAGCAGTGATGGACTAGCGGGGGCTAGCACAGATACGCAGTATTTT
CASSDGLAGASTDTQYF
>TRBJ2-3|few|TRBV12-3/TRBV12-4|NA
TGTGCCAGCAGTTCAGGAATTTTCAATCATCAGTATTTT
CASSSGIFNHQYF
>TRBJ1-4|few|TRBV7-2|TRBD1
TGTGCCAGCAGCTTAGTCGGGACAGCGAATGAAAAACTGTTTTTT
CASSLVGTANEKLFF
>TRBJ1-2|few|TRBV5-6|NA
TGTGCCAGCAGCCCCGTCCGGCAGGGGAATAATGGCTACACCTTC
CASSPVRQGNNGYTF
>TRBJ1-2|NA|TRBV3-1|NA
TGTGCCAGCAGCCAAGATACCCCCCAGGGGCTGGGCTATGGCTACACCTTC
CASSQDTPQGLGYGYTF
>TRBJ2-7|many|TRBV29-1|TRBD1
TGCAGCACCACCGGGACAGGGTCCTACGAGCAGTACTTC
CSTTGTGSYEQYF
>TRBJ2-5|few|TRBV20-1|NA
TGCAGTGCTAGTTTTGGGGGCGGAGGTACGGGAGAGACCCAGTACTTC
CSASFGGGGTGETQYF
>TRBJ1-2|few|TRBV20-1|TRBD1
TGCAGTGCTAGAGCCCGGACAGGGGAGGACTATGGCTACACCTTC
CSARARTGEDYGYTF
>TRBJ2-5|NA|TRBV5-1|NA
TGCGCCAGCAGCTTCGGCGGGTTGGGGGACCAAGAGACCCAGTACTTC
CASSFGGLGDQETQYF
>TRBJ2-2|NA|TRBV9|NA
TGTGCCAGCAGCGTAGCGGATATCGGGGAGCTGTTTTTT
CASSVADIGELFF
>TRBJ1-2|NA|TRBV5-4|NA
TGTGCCAGCAGCCCCGAAATAGGGGCCAACTATGGCTACACCTTC
CASSPEIGANYGYTF
>TRBJ1-4|many|TRBV4-1|TRBD1
TGCGCCAGCAGCCACATCCTGAGGACAGGGCGTAATGAAAAACTGTTTTTT
CASSHILRTGRNEKLFF
>TRBJ2-7|NA|TRBV28|TRBD1
TGTGCCAGCAGTTTATCCGGACAGGTATCCTACGAGCAGTACTTC
CASSLSGQVSYEQYF
>TRBJ1-5|NA|TRBV24-1|NA
TGTGCCACCAGTGATTCTCATTGGACAGAGGATCAGCCCCAGCATTTT
CATSDSHWTEDQPQHF
>TRBJ1-5|few|TRBV28|TRBD1
TGTGCCAGCCGGTCCGGGACAGGCGATCAGCCCCAGCATTTT
CASRSGTGDQPQHF
>TRBJ2-3|NA|TRBV12-3/TRBV12-4|TRBD2
TGTGCCAGCAGTCAAGGACTAGCGGGGGCCTCAGATACGCAGTATTTT
CASSQGLAGASDTQYF
>TRBJ1-6|few|TRBV4-2|NA
TGTGCCAGCAGCCAAGATACAAGTAATTCACCCCTCCACTTT
CASSQDTSNSPLHF
>TRBJ2-5|NA|TRBV6-5|TRBD1
TGTGCCAGCAGTTACGGCCAGGGGGCGAAAGAGACCCAGTACTTC
CASSYGQGAKETQYF
>TRBJ1-4|NA|TRBV12-3/TRBV12-4|NA
TGTGCCAGCAGAGAAGGGGGGTATGTTAGTGAAAAACTGTTTTTT
CASREGGYVSEKLFF
>TRBJ1-4|NA|TRBV7-9|TRBD1
TGTGCAGGCGGCACAGGGGTAACTAATGAAAAACTGTTTTTT
CAGGTGVTNEKLFF
>TRBJ1-5|NA|TRBV6-1|NA
TGTGCCAGCAGTCCTAATACGGGGAGCAATCAGCCCCAGCATTTT
CASSPNTGSNQPQHF
>TRBJ2-7|many|TRBV29-1|NA
TGCAGCGCTGGGGACACAACCTACGAGCAGTACTTC
CSAGDTTYEQYF
>TRBJ2-1|few|TRBV18|NA
TGTGCCAGCTCACCACTTACGGACGTAAGGGATAATGAGCAGTTCTTC
CASSPLTDVRDNEQFF
>TRBJ2-3|many|TRBV7-9|NA
TGTGCCAGCCGAGGGGTTACGCAGTATTTT
CASRGVTQYF
>TRBJ1-2|few|TRBV7-9|NA
TGTGCCAGCAGCTATACAGGAAGGCTGTCTAACTATGGCTACACCTTC
CASSYTGRLSNYGYTF
>TRBJ2-3|few|TRBV28|NA
TGTGCCAGCAGTTCCCTTATAACTGGAGATACGCAGTATTTT
CASSSLITGDTQYF
>TRBJ2-4|NA|TRBV14|TRBD1
TGTGCCAGCAGCCTGGGACAGGGAACAAACATTCAGTACTTC
CASSLGQGTNIQYF
>TRBJ2-7|few|TRBV5-1|NA
TGCGCCAGCAGCTTGGCCCCGGGAGCAGGGAGAGAGCAGTACTTC
CASSLAPGAGREQYF
>TRBJ2-1|few|TRBV12-3/TRBV12-4|NA
TGTGCCAGCAGTTTTACCGTGGTCTACAATGAGCAGTTCTTC
CASSFTVVYNEQFF
>TRBJ2-7|NA|TRBV5-1|NA
TGCGCCAGCAGCGATGTGTACGAGCAGTACTTC
CASSDVYEQYF
>TRBJ2-7|NA|TRBV4-2|TRBD1
TGTGCCAGCAGCCCTACAGGAGGACAGGGGATCTACGAGCAGTACTTC
CASSPTGGQGIYEQYF
>TRBJ2-7|many|TRBV6-5|NA
TGTGCCAGCAGTTTGGGGTGGAACGAGCAGTACTTC
CASSLGWNEQYF